This entry concerns a single T cell receptor beta chain. Its antigen is still unknown. The sample originates from a study of OX40 agonist ivuxolimab in advanced cancers. Study details: Patients were 82.7% male with ages roughly 20 to 85, mean about 65. Of the participants, 40% to 50% had some prior anti-PD-1, anti-PD-L1 or anti-CTLA-4 therapy, which was allowed.

Baseline was the first blood sampling point, followed by cycle 4 day 1 and cycle 7 day 1. Sequencing used immunoSEQ multiplex PCR; TCRdb keeps in-frame clones, though not all of them. The data show approximately 61,000 clones, roughly nine tenths seen once. Study results and limitations: Compared with CD4+, CD8+ T cells on average had more expanded clones.

The origin of this receptor is an adult with an advanced solid tumor such as melanoma, head and neck, liver or kidney cancer. Specimen: CD4+ or CD8+ T cells sorted from blood, collected in a trial of the OX40 agonist ivuxolimab.

The CDR3 nucleotides are TGTGCCAGCGAGCGAGCTTTCTTT. Amino acid sequence: CASERAFF. The chain has TRBV6-5 and TRBJ1-1, with no clear D. The CDR3 loop spans 8 amino acids. CDR1 is MNHEY, CDR2 SVGAGI, per germline. Trimming removed 8 bases at V and 10 bases at J, with 5 bases between.